This T cell receptor (beta chain) was sequenced during a study of cytomegalovirus exposure and HLA in healthy donors. Whole-study results and caveats: The presence/absence work took it that sequencing depth was about the same across donors.

In this sample, this clone turned up a few times. The antigen remains unidentified. PCR was performed using 60 Vbeta and 13 Jbeta primers. The table came from immunoSEQ multiplex PCR; TCRdb's copy has only in-frame clones and leaves some out. Seen here are roughly 150,000 clones, 70% to 80% observed once, and the top ten hold 13% to 15%. The sequence derives from a woman in her thirties or forties in good health and CMV-seronegative. The sample comprised PBMCs.

CDR3 in DNA: TGTGCCAGCAGTGAACTAGCGGGCGGAGGCACAGATACGCAGTATTTT. This codes for CASSELAGGGTDTQYF. This chain connects TRBV6-4 to TRBJ2-3, with 9 bases that match TRBD2. Germline assignment: CDR1 MRHNA and CDR2 SNTAGT. V was clipped by 3 bases and J by 1 base; unmatched bases: 5. The CDR3 is 16 amino acids.